One sample yielded the 27 T cell receptor beta chains listed below, sequenced in a study of T cell responses to AZD1222 COVID-19 vaccine. The repertoire was sequenced with immunoSEQ multiplex PCR; TCRdb's copy has only in-frame clones and lacks some. The repertoire holds roughly 91,000 clones, roughly 89% seen once, with approximately 2.1% in the top ten. The source material was peripheral blood, sampled on day 0 of AZD1222 vaccination. The receptor set was obtained from an adult in good health.

The chain carries TRBV7-2 and TRBJ1-2, with D maybe TRBD1 (5 bases). V was trimmed by 4 bases and J by 0 bases, leaving 9 bases between them. The CDR3 extends over 14 amino acids. Germline CDR1 and CDR2: SGHTA and FQGNSA. This CDR3 reads CASSWDGTNYGYTF. In DNA form, the CDR3 reads TGTGCCAGCAGCTGGGACGGAACTAACTATGGCTACACCTTC. The complete variable domain, with remaining parts taken from reference TRBV7-2 and TRBJ1-2, reads GAGVSQSPSNKVTEKGKDVELRCDPISGHTALYWYRQSLGQGLEFLIYFQGNSAPDKSGLPSDRFSAERTGGSVSTLTIQRTQQEDSAVYLCASSWDGTNYGYTFGSGTRLTVV.

The chain carries TRBV4-3 and TRBJ2-7, with D possibly matching TRBD1 (6 bases). The V end was cut by 0 bases, the J end by 2 bases, with 17 bases between. CDR3 size: 17 residues. Looked up from germline, CDR1 is LGHNA and CDR2 is YSLEER. DNA of the CDR3: TGCGCCAGCAGCCAAGAATCTTCAGGGGAAGGGACCTACGAGCAGTACTTC. Translated: CASSQESSGEGTYEQYF.

This chain connects TRBV19 to TRBJ1-3; D is ambiguous. The CDR3 runs to 16 residues. The ends were cut back, 5 bases at V and 4 bases at J, with 18 bases in the middle. Germline CDR1 reads LNHDA; CDR2 reads SQIVND (reference sequence). CDR3 protein: CASSPGNYDMGNTIYF. The CDR3 region has the DNA TGTGCCAGTAGTCCCGGGAACTACGATATGGGAAACACCATATATTTT.

This clone was observed a single time. The chain joins TRBV3-1 (or the pseudogene TRBV3-2) to TRBJ1-2, with a possible D match to TRBD1 (6 bases). CDR1 and CDR2 (germline): LGHDT, YNNKEL (reference sequence). V was cut by 0 bases and J by 8 bases, with 13 bases left in between. The CDR3 sequence is 14 residues long. The DNA of the CDR3 is TGTGCCAGCAGCCAAGATTGGGGGGGGCGAGGCTACACCTTC. This codes for CASSQDWGGRGYTF.

This clone was counted once. The chain joins TRBV7-8 to TRBJ1-2; the D is unclear. The germline V gene encodes CDR1 SGHVS and CDR2 FQNEAQ. Trimming stripped 1 base from V and 2 bases from J, with 8 bases between. CDR3 size: 14 residues. CDR3 region: CASSLVRSNYGYTF. CDR3 DNA: TGTGCCAGCAGCTTAGTAAGGTCCAACTATGGCTACACCTTC.

The chain uses TRBV15 and TRBJ1-1; D gene ambiguous. Trimming shortened V by 3 bases and J by 0 bases, and 5 bases separated the two germline ends. Per the germline V gene, CDR1 is LNHNV and CDR2 is YYDKDF (reference sequence). The CDR3 loop spans 13 amino acids. CDR3 in amino acids: CATSRTMNTEAFF. The CDR3 nucleotides are TGTGCCACCAGCAGGACAATGAACACTGAAGCTTTCTTT.

This chain connects TRBV5-8 to TRBJ1-3, with D hard to call. Trimming removed 0 bases from V and 3 bases from J, with 4 bases in between. The germline V gene encodes CDR1 SGHTS and CDR2 YDEGEE. The CDR3 is 13 amino acids. CDR3 nucleotide sequence: TGTGCCAGCAGCTTGGTGGTTGGAAACACCATATATTTT. Amino acid sequence: CASSLVVGNTIYF.

The chain couples TRBV2 to TRBJ1-2; D call uncertain. The CDR3 is made up of 13 amino acids. Germline CDR1 SNHLY, CDR2 FYNNEI. V was cut by 7 bases and J by 8 bases, with 17 bases left in between. Written as DNA, the CDR3 is TGTGCCAGCAATTTGGTTATTGGAGGGGGCTACACCTTC. It codes for CASNLVIGGGYTF.

This clone was picked up one time. The genes are TRBV6-5 and TRBJ1-1; 10 bases align to TRBD1. The CDR3 spans 14 residues. V lost 6 bases to trimming and J lost 7 bases; unmatched junction nucleotides: 8. CDR1 and CDR2 from the germline V gene are MNHEY and SVGAGI. The CDR3 protein is CASRNRQGASEAFF. CDR3 nucleotides: TGTGCCAGCAGAAACCGACAGGGGGCGAGTGAAGCTTTCTTT.

The V and J genes are TRBV6-5 and TRBJ2-7; 7 positions match TRBD1. Trimming cost V 4 bases and J 0 bases; bases outside gene matches: 6. The CDR3 is 15 residues long. Looked up from germline, CDR1 is MNHEY and CDR2 is SVGAGI. The chain's CDR3 is CASSFEGGDSYEQYF. The CDR3 DNA reads as TGTGCCAGCAGTTTCGAAGGGGGCGACTCCTACGAGCAGTACTTC.

This clone has only one observation. This CDR3 is also generated by other DNA sequences in the sample. The chain has TRBV30 and TRBJ1-5, with D possibly being TRBD1 (5 bases). Per the germline V gene, CDR1 is GTSNPN and CDR2 is SVGIG (reference sequence). The V end was cut by 1 base, the J end by 2 bases, with 6 bases between. The CDR3 extends over 13 amino acids. The CDR3 sequence is CAWSARGNQPQHF. The CDR3 nucleotides are TGTGCCTGGAGTGCCAGGGGCAATCAGCCCCAGCATTTT.

The chain combines TRBV13 with TRBJ1-1, with 8 positions matching TRBD1. The CDR3 consists of 15 residues. Germline V lookup: CDR1 PRHDT, CDR2 FYEKMQ (reference sequence). V lost 4 bases and J lost 4; bases outside the gene matches: 8. The CDR3 protein is CASSSEDRVGTEAFF. The CDR3 nucleotides are TGTGCCAGCAGCTCCGAGGACAGGGTGGGCACTGAAGCTTTCTTT.

This sequence joins TRBV7-9 and TRBJ1-5, with 7 bases aligning to TRBD1. V shed 5 bases, J shed 4 bases, and the junction held 2 bases outside the gene matches. This CDR3 spans 13 amino acids. Germline-derived CDR1 and CDR2 are SEHNR and FQNEAQ (reference sequence). The CDR3 nucleotides are TGTGCCAGCAGCCGACAGGGTAATCAGCCCCAGCATTTT. This sequence encodes CASSRQGNQPQHF. The complete variable domain, with remaining parts taken from reference TRBV7-9 and TRBJ1-5, reads DTGVSQNPRHKITKRGQNVTFRCDPISEHNRLYWYRQTLGQGPEFLTYFQNEAQLEKSRLLSDRFSAERPKGSFSTLEIQRTEQGDSAMYLCASSRQGNQPQHFGDGTRLSIL.

The J gene is TRBJ1-3, the V gene TRBV6-5; a possible D gene is TRBD1 (5 bases). V shed 5 bases and J shed 0 bases, with 11 bases lying between them. Germline CDR1 reads MNHEY; CDR2 reads SVGAGI. The CDR3 is made up of 15 amino acids. CDR3 loop: CASSQGPTSGNTIYF. The CDR3 nucleotides are TGTGCCAGCAGTCAGGGACCGACCTCTGGAAACACCATATATTTT.

The sample holds one count of this clone. The chain joins TRBV5-1 to TRBJ2-5, with D maybe TRBD2 (5 bases). CDR1 is SGHRS and CDR2 is YFSETQ in the germline V gene. V lost 4 bases to trimming and J lost 5 bases, with 18 bases between them. The CDR3 runs 15 residues. CDR3 amino acids: CASSAWESFGETQYF. In DNA form, the CDR3 reads TGCGCCAGCAGCGCCTGGGAGTCCTTCGGGGAGACCCAGTACTTC.

The J gene is TRBJ1-4, the V gene TRBV7-2; D is unclear. The CDR3 is 14 amino acids. CDR1 is SGHTA and CDR2 is FQGNSA in the germline V gene. Trimming took 2 bases from V and 8 from J, leaving 12 bases between them. CDR3 DNA sequence: TGTGCCAGCAGCTTAAACAGAGGCCGCGAAAAACTGTTTTTT. This encodes CASSLNRGREKLFF.

The chain recombines TRBV29-1 with TRBJ2-5, with 7 nucleotides matching TRBD1. The junction had 4 bases not matched to a gene; V was cut back by 6 bases and J by 3 bases. Germline-derived CDR1 and CDR2 are SQVTM and ANQGSEA. The CDR3 covers 12 residues. The CDR3 spells CSVRQGEETQYF. The CDR3 nucleotides read TGCAGCGTGCGACAGGGTGAAGAGACCCAGTACTTC.

The chain is built from TRBV14 and TRBJ1-1; tentative D call: TRBD1 (6 bases). The CDR3 sequence is 13 residues long. V was pared by 0 bases and J by 4 bases, with 6 bases between. The V gene's germline CDR1 is SGHDN and CDR2 FVKESK. The chain's CDR3 is CASSQDRGTEAFF. The CDR3 nucleotides read TGTGCCAGCAGCCAAGACAGGGGCACTGAAGCTTTCTTT.

V is TRBV5-1 and J is TRBJ1-2; D gene uncertain. Germline values: CDR1 SGHRS, CDR2 YFSETQ. Trimming took off 0 bases at V and 0 bases at J, with 15 bases between the two ends. The CDR3 contains 17 residues. CDR3 DNA: TGCGCCAGCAGCTTGGTCTCCCCCCTCCCGACTAACTATGGCTACACCTTC. Its translation: CASSLVSPLPTNYGYTF.

The chain uses TRBV6-5 and TRBJ1-1; tentatively, D is TRBD1 (6 bases). CDR1 and CDR2 from the germline V gene are MNHEY and SVGAGI. V dropped 8 bases and J dropped 3 bases, with 16 bases sitting between them. The CDR3 runs to 14 residues. In DNA, the CDR3 is TGTGCCAGCTCGACCTTCGGGGGGCACACTGAAGCTTTCTTT. Translation: CASSTFGGHTEAFF.

The chain is built from TRBV12-3 or TRBV12-4 and TRBJ2-7, with 9 bases matching TRBD1. Trimming took 6 bases from V and 3 from J; bases not matched to a gene: 3. The length of the CDR3 is 13 residues. The CDR3, as DNA: TGTGCCAGCAGGGACAGGGGAATCTACGAGCAGTACTTC. Its translation: CASRDRGIYEQYF.

The CDR3 region has the DNA TGTGCCAGCAGCTTGGCTGGCAGCACCCAAGAGACCCAGTACTTC. It translates to CASSLAGSTQETQYF. The V and J genes are TRBV5-4 and TRBJ2-5; D unclear. With 0 bases removed from V and 1 base from J, the gap between germline ends came to 10 bases. The CDR3 is 15 residues long. Germline V gene sequence: CDR1 SGHNT, CDR2 YYREEE (reference sequence).

The CDR3: CASSESGVYVPNEQFF. DNA of the CDR3: TGTGCCAGCAGTGAAAGCGGGGTTTATGTCCCCAATGAGCAGTTCTTC. The genes are TRBV6-1 and TRBJ2-1, with TRBD2 identical over 7 bases. The trim removed 2 bases at V and 6 bases at J, leaving 10 bases unmatched. CDR1 MNHNS and CDR2 SASEGT come from the germline V gene. The CDR3 spans 16 residues.

V is TRBV6-1 and J is TRBJ2-1, with TRBD2 matching over 7 bases. Germline CDR1 MNHNS, CDR2 SASEGT. J gave up 1 base and V 6 bases, and 9 bases lay outside the gene matches. The CDR3 is 16 residues long. The CDR3 nucleotides read TGTGCCAGCAGCGAACCGGGAGGAGGTTCCTACAATGAGCAGTTCTTC. Protein sequence: CASSEPGGGSYNEQFF.

The chain is built from TRBV27 and TRBJ1-5; D uncertain. From germline, CDR1 is MNHEY and CDR2 SMNVEV (reference sequence). Deletions cut 7 bases from V and 6 bases from J, with 13 bases between. This CDR3 is built from 13 residues. CDR3 in DNA: TGTGCCAGCAAAGGCGGGGTGGGTCAGCCCCAGCATTTT. Its protein is CASKGGVGQPQHF.

A word on this clone: The identical CDR3 is also encoded by other nucleotide sequences in the sample. The CDR3 bases are TGTGCCAGCAGTTTGGGTTCCTACAATGAGCAGTTCTTC. As protein: CASSLGSYNEQFF. J is TRBJ2-1 and V is TRBV12-3 or TRBV12-4, with unresolved D. The CDR3 totals 13 residues. V shed 3 bases and J shed 1 base, with 4 bases lying between them.

The V gene is TRBV5-1, the J gene TRBJ2-3, with TRBD2 identical over 9 bases. This CDR3 comprises 16 residues. Germline CDR1 and CDR2: SGHRS and YFSETQ. The V gene end was trimmed by 0 bases and the J gene end by 5 bases; junction bases not matched to a gene: 7. CDR3 in DNA: TGCGCCAGCAGCTTGGGGGACCCACTAGCGGGAGATACGCAGTATTTT. Its protein product is CASSLGDPLAGDTQYF.